Listed below are T cell receptor beta chains from one sample, sequenced in a study of siplizumab effects on memory and regulatory T cells. Method: immunoSEQ multiplex PCR; TCRdb's copy keeps in-frame clones and lacks some. Of more than 95,000 clones listed, roughly 94% are singletons. Material: non-Treg CD4+ T cells sorted from blood. All receptors derive from a human donor in good health. Both conserved end residues are part of each CDR3. Each record gives: clone size, D gene, V gene, J gene, CDR3 DNA, CDR3 protein. D genes are given only for firm matches. Clone size is not always given. Where it is, it says once, few, many or a class for expanded clones.

-	TRBD1	TRBV11-2	TRBJ1-6	TGTGCCAGCAGCCGACAGGGTGAGGCTAATTCACCCCTCCACTTT	CASSRQGEANSPLHF
-	-	TRBV7-9	TRBJ2-7	TGTGCCAGCGTTAATGGGGCAGGCTACGAGCAGTACTTC	CASVNGAGYEQYF
once	-	TRBV5-1	TRBJ2-6	TGCGCCAGCAGCCTTACCGGGACTGTACAGGGTGGGGCCAACGTCCTGACTTTC	CASSLTGTVQGGANVLTF
-	-	TRBV9	TRBJ1-2	TGTGCCAGCAGCCCTCGGGACTCGGAACGCTACACCTTC	CASSPRDSERYTF
-	-	TRBV2	TRBJ1-5	TGTGCCAGCAGCGGACAGAGCAATAGCAATCAGCCCCAGCATTTT	CASSGQSNSNQPQHF
-	TRBD1	TRBV5-5	TRBJ1-2	TGTGCCAGCAGCTGGGGACAGGCTCAAGGCTACACCTTC	CASSWGQAQGYTF
-	-	TRBV10-3	TRBJ1-1	TGTGCCATCAGTGAGTCGAAGGCCACTGAAGCTTTCTTT	CAISESKATEAFF
-	-	TRBV18	TRBJ1-5	TGTGCCAGCTCACCACAGGCGGATCAGCCCCAGCATTTT	CASSPQADQPQHF
-	-	TRBV5-4	TRBJ2-7	TGTGCCAGCAGCCTGGACAGCTTGTACGAGCAGTACTTC	CASSLDSLYEQYF
once	-	TRBV2	TRBJ2-2	TGTGCCAGCAGTCCCCAATCTTTTAACGGGGAGCTGTTTTTT	CASSPQSFNGELFF
-	-	TRBV28	TRBJ2-7	TGTGCCACAAGCGCTTCCTACGAGCAGTACTTC	CATSASYEQYF
once	-	TRBV19	TRBJ1-4	TGTGCCAGTAGTATGGGTCTTACGACGGCAACTAATGAAAAACTGTTTTTT	CASSMGLTTATNEKLFF
-	TRBD1	TRBV5-1	TRBJ1-3	TGCGCCAGCAGCTTGGGTACAGGGGTCTCTGGAAACACCATATATTTT	CASSLGTGVSGNTIYF